This T cell receptor beta chain was documented in a study of blood T cell repertoires in COVID-19. Across the study: Italy, Spain and the United States were the sources of the convalescent and acute COVID-19 samples. The analysed material was cDNA or gDNA that came from T cells, B-cell-depleted T cells, or PBMCs.

TCRdb keeps only in-frame clones here, not all; method: immunoSEQ multiplex PCR. The table has 95,000 to 150,000 clones, roughly 84% seen once; the top ten hold approximately 1%. The sequenced sample was peripheral blood. This receptor was taken from a woman aged 80 or over with acute or convalescent COVID-19.

CDR3 amino acids: CASRASGSPNEQFF. For the CDR3, the DNA is TGTGCCAGCAGGGCTAGCGGGAGTCCCAATGAGCAGTTCTTC. The chain joins TRBV7-9 to TRBJ2-1; 10 bases match TRBD2. V was clipped by 6 bases and J by 6 bases; unmatched bases: 5. This CDR3 spans 14 amino acids. The germline V gene has CDR1 SEHNR and CDR2 FQNEAQ (reference sequence).